This entry is about one T cell receptor (beta chain). As yet, its antigen is unknown. The sample comes from a study of CD8 T cells in Susac syndrome. Notes on the study in general: An acknowledgment was made by the study that its TCR sequencing and HLA analysis involved relatively few individuals.

Random hexamers were used to reverse transcribe about 0.45 to 1 ug of RNA. The amplification used immunoSEQ multiplex PCR on TCR beta CDR3; it spanned 54 Vbeta and 13 Jbeta. TCRdb redid the calling of the immunoSEQ multiplex PCR reads with MiXCR, one entry per CDR3 protein. The sample carries 200,000 to 250,000 distinct CDR3 sequences, roughly nine tenths recorded once. High-throughput TCR beta sequencing covered peripheral CD8+ and CD4+ T cells. It was negative isolation that provided the CD8+ and CD4+ T cells, whereas TEMRA cells were enriched by FACS. V gave up 9 bases and J gave up 3 bases, with 23 bases separating them. The CDR3 loop spans 16 amino acids. The germline CDR1 and CDR2 sequences are LNHDA and SQIVND (reference sequence).

Sample: CD8+ T cells from PBMCs. The genes are TRBV19 and TRBJ1-1, with D uncertain. This TCR was sampled from a human donor with multiple sclerosis. The CDR3 spells CASGPGPGYGDTEAFF. The DNA of the CDR3 is TGTGCCAGCGGACCCGGGCCTGGTTATGGGGACACTGAAGCTTTCTTT.